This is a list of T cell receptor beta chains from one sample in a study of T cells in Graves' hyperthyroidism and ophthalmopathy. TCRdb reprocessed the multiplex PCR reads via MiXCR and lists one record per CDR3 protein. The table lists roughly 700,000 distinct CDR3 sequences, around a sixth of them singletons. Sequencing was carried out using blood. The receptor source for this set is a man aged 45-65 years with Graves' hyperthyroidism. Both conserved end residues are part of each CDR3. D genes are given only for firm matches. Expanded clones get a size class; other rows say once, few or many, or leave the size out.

TGCAGTGCTACTGTGAGCGGGAAGTCCTCCAGTGAGCAGTTCTTC	CSATVSGKSSSEQFF	.	TRBD2	TRBV20-1	TRBJ2-1
TGTGCCAGCAGTCCCCACGCGGACAGGGACGGAGTTAGGTCTGGCACAGATACGCAGTATTTT	CASSPHADRDGVRSGTDTQYF	many	TRBD1	TRBV28	TRBJ2-3
TGTGCCAGCAGCTTACGGAGGACTGGACTAGCGGGACGGTCCTACGAGCAGTACTTC	CASSLRRTGLAGRSYEQYF	many	TRBD2	TRBV7-8	TRBJ2-7
TGTGCCAGCAGCCCCGAGAGGGTTCGGGTCGGCTACGAGCAGTACTTC	CASSPERVRVGYEQYF	.	.	TRBV12-3/TRBV12-4	TRBJ2-7
TGCAGTGCTAGAGAGGGGGCCCGACCCTACGAGCAGTACTTC	CSAREGARPYEQYF	many	.	TRBV20-1	TRBJ2-7
TGCGCCAGCAGCTCCCAGACGGGGGATACGCAGTATTTT	CASSSQTGDTQYF	few	.	TRBV5-1	TRBJ2-3
TGTGCCAGCAGCTTAGGGGCACTTGAAAAACTGTTTTTT	CASSLGALEKLFF	many	.	TRBV11-2	TRBJ1-4
TGTGCCAGCAGTGAATCCGGGACTGACTTCCACAATGAGCAGTTCTTC	CASSESGTDFHNEQFF	.	.	TRBV2	TRBJ2-1
TGTGCCAGCAGTACCGGGACTAGCGGGAATTGGGAGACCCAGTACTTC	CASSTGTSGNWETQYF	many	TRBD2	TRBV28	TRBJ2-5
TGTGCCAGCAGTTTCTCACACTCACCCCTCCACTTT	CASSFSHSPLHF	many	.	TRBV28	TRBJ1-6
TGTGCCAGCTCACAACAAGGACTAGCGGGAGGTTACTACGAGCAGTACTTC	CASSQQGLAGGYYEQYF	few	TRBD2	TRBV18	TRBJ2-7
TGTGCCAGCAGGGATCGTGAGTCCGGGGCGCTGGCCGGGGAGCTGTTTTTT	CASRDRESGALAGELFF	.	.	TRBV6-8	TRBJ2-2
TGCAGCGCTAGCCGACAGAACTATGGCTACACCTTC	CSASRQNYGYTF	.	.	TRBV29-1	TRBJ1-2
TGTGCCAGCAGCTCATTAGGACAGGGCTCCTACGAGCAGTACTTC	CASSSLGQGSYEQYF	many	TRBD1	TRBV28	TRBJ2-7
TGTGCCTGGAGTGCGTCTAGCGGGAGCGAGCAGTACTTC	CAWSASSGSEQYF	many	TRBD2	TRBV30	TRBJ2-7
TGTGCCAGCAGCCCACGGACACCCCACGACGGTCAGCCCCAGCATTTT	CASSPRTPHDGQPQHF	few	.	TRBV7-2	TRBJ1-5
TGTGCCAGCAGTTACTCGCCAGCGGTGTTTTACAATGAGCAGTTCTTC	CASSYSPAVFYNEQFF	.	.	TRBV6-5	TRBJ2-1
TGTGCCACCAGCAGAGACGGGGCCCCCTCCTACTACGAGCAGTACTTC	CATSRDGAPSYYEQYF	.	.	TRBV15	TRBJ2-7
TGTGCCAGCAGCCCCGCCCGGACAGGGGCCAATGAGCAGTTCTTC	CASSPARTGANEQFF	many	TRBD1	TRBV28	TRBJ2-1
TGCAGTGTACTAACCAGAGGGGGGATCAATCAGCCCCAGCATTTT	CSVLTRGGINQPQHF	few	.	TRBV20-1	TRBJ1-5
TGTGCCAGCAGTTACTCGATGGGTATCGGATACGTTAGTAATTCACCCCTCCACTTT	CASSYSMGIGYVSNSPLHF	many	.	TRBV6-5	TRBJ1-6
TGTGCCAACAGCTCCCAAGGACAGGGCACCTACGAGCAGTACTTC	CANSSQGQGTYEQYF	.	TRBD1	TRBV5-6	TRBJ2-7
TGCGCCAGCAGGGCCGGGACAGGGGACAATGAGCAGTTCTTC	CASRAGTGDNEQFF	.	TRBD1	TRBV5-1	TRBJ2-1
TGCAGTGCTAGAGGCGGGGGGATGAACACTGAAGCTTTCTTT	CSARGGGMNTEAFF	few	.	TRBV20-1	TRBJ1-1
TGTGCCAGCAGCGCGGGGACTAGCGCAACCGGGGAGCTGTTTTTT	CASSAGTSATGELFF	.	TRBD2	TRBV9	TRBJ2-2
TGTGCCAGCAGCTTAGCGGCGGGACCTAACTATGGCTACACCTTC	CASSLAAGPNYGYTF	few	.	TRBV11-3	TRBJ1-2
TGTGCCAGCCGACTTGTGACAGACTCCTACGAGCAGTACTTC	CASRLVTDSYEQYF	many	.	TRBV12-3/TRBV12-4	TRBJ2-7
TGTGCCAGCAGATCGACAGGGTACAACAATGAGCAGTTCTTC	CASRSTGYNNEQFF	many	TRBD1	TRBV12-3/TRBV12-4	TRBJ2-1
TGTGCCAGCACGCCCCTGACTAGCGGGAGGAATGAGCAGTTCTTC	CASTPLTSGRNEQFF	many	TRBD2	TRBV2	TRBJ2-1
TGTGCCAGCAGTTTATCGGCAGGGGAAGAGACCCAGTACTTC	CASSLSAGEETQYF	many	.	TRBV28	TRBJ2-5